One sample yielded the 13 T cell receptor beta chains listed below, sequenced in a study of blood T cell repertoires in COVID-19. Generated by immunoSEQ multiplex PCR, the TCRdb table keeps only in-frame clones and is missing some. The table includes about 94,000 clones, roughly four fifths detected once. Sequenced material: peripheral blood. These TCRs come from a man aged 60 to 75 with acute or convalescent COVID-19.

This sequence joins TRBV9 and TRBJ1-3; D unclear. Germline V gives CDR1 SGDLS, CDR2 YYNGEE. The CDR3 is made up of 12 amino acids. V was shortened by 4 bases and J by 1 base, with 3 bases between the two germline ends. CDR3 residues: CASSTSGNTIYF. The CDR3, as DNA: TGTGCCAGCAGCACATCTGGAAACACCATATATTTT.

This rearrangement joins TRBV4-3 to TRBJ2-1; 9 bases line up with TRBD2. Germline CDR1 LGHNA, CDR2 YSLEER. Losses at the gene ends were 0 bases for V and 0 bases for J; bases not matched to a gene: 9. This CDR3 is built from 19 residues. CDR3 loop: CASSQDRAGGLSSYNEQFF. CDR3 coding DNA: TGCGCCAGCAGCCAAGATCGGGCGGGGGGGCTGAGCTCCTACAATGAGCAGTTCTTC.

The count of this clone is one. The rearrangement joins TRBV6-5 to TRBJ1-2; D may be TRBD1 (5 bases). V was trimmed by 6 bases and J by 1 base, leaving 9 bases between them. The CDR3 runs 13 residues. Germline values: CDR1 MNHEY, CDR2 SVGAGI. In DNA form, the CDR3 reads TGTGCCAGCAGACGACAGATTAACTATGGCTACACCTTC. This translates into CASRRQINYGYTF.

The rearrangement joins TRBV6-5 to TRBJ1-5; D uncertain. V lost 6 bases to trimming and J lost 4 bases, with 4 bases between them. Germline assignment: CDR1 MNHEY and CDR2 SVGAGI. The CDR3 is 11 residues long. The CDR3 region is CASRSNQPQHF. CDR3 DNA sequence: TGTGCCAGCAGATCGAATCAGCCCCAGCATTTT.

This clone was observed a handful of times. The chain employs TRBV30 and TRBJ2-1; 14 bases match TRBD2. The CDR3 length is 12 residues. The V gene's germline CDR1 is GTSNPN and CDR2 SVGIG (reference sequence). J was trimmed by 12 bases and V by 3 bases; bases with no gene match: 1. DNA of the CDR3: TGTGCCTGGAGGACTAGCGGGGGGGGGCAGTTCTTC. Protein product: CAWRTSGGGQFF.

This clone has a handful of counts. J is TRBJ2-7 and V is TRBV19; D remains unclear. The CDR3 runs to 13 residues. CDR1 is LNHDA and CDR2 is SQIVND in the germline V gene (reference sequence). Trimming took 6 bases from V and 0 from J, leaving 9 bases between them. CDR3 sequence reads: CASRLQSSYEQYF. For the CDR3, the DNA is TGTGCCAGTAGGTTGCAGTCCTCCTACGAGCAGTACTTC. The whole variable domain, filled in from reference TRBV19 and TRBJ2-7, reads DGGITQSPKYLFRKEGQNVTLSCEQNLNHDAMYWYRQDPGQGLRLIYYSQIVNDFQKGDIAEGYSVSREKKESFPLTVTSAQKNPTAFYLCASRLQSSYEQYFGPGTRLTVT.

CDR3: CASTWTGGAINNEKLFF. In DNA, the CDR3 is TGTGCCAGTACCTGGACAGGGGGCGCAATTAACAATGAAAAACTGTTTTTT. The chain joins TRBV19 to TRBJ1-4; 11 bases fit TRBD1. The V gene end was trimmed by 7 bases and the J gene end by 5 bases; junction bases not matched to a gene: 12. Germline CDR1 is LNHDA and CDR2 is SQIVND (reference sequence). The CDR3 has 17 amino acids.

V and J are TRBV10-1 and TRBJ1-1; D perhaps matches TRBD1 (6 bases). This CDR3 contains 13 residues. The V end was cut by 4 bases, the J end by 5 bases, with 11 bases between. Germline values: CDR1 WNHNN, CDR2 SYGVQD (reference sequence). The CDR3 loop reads CASSANRETEAFF. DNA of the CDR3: TGCGCCAGCAGTGCCAACAGGGAAACTGAAGCTTTCTTT.

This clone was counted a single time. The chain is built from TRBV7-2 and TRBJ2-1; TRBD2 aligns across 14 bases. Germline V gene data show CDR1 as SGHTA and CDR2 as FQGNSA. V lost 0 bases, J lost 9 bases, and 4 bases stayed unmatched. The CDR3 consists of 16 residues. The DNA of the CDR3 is TGTGCCAGCAGCTTAGCTAAAGGACTAGCGGGGGGTGAGCAGTTCTTC. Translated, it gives CASSLAKGLAGGEQFF.

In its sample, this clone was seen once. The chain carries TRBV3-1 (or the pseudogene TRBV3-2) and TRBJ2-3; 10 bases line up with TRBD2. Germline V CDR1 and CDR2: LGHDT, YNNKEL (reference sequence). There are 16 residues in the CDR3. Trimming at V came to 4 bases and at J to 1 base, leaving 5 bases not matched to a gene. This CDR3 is CASSPGLAGGTDTQYF. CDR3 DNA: TGTGCCAGCAGCCCTGGGCTAGCGGGGGGCACAGATACGCAGTATTTT.

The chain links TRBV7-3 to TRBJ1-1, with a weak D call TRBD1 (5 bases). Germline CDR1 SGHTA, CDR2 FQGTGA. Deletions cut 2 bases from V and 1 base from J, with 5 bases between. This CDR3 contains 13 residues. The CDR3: CASSLQGNTEAFF. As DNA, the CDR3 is TGTGCCAGCAGCTTACAGGGGAACACTGAAGCTTTCTTT.

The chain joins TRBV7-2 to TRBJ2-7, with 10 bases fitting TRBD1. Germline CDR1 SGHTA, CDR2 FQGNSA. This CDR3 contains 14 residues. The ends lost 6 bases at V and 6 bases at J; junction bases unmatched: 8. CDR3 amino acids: CASSQGQGIGEQYF. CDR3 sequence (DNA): TGTGCCAGCAGTCAGGGACAGGGGATAGGCGAGCAGTACTTC. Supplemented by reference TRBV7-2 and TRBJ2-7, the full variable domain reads GAGVSQSPSNKVTEKGKDVELRCDPISGHTALYWYRQSLGQGLEFLIYFQGNSAPDKSGLPSDRFSAERTGGSVSTLTIQRTQQEDSAVYLCASSQGQGIGEQYFGPGTRLTVT.

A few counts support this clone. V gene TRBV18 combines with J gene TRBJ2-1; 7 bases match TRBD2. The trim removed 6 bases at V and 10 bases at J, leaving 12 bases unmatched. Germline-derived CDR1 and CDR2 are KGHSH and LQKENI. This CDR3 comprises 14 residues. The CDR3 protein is CASSQNGGRGEQFF. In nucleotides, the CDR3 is TGTGCCAGCTCTCAGAACGGGGGGAGAGGGGAGCAGTTCTTC.